The 16 T cell receptor beta chains in this list originate from one sample, sequenced in a study of radiotherapy plus CTLA-4 blockade in lung cancer. Here immunoSEQ multiplex PCR was the method, and the copy in TCRdb shows in-frame clones only, minus some. The sample records 45,000 to 60,000 clones, roughly three quarters being singletons. The sequencing here drew on peripheral blood, taken from a patient treated with radiotherapy plus ipilimumab. All receptors come from a human donor with non-small cell lung cancer who had a complete response to radiotherapy plus ipilimumab.

J is TRBJ2-3 and V is TRBV5-4, with TRBD1 identical over 8 bases. Germline CDR1 and CDR2: SGHNT and YYREEE (reference sequence). The junction had 9 bases not matched to a gene; V was cut back by 3 bases and J by 3 bases. CDR3 size: 16 residues. Here the CDR3 reads CASSWPSGQGTDTQYF. The CDR3 DNA follows: TGTGCCAGCAGCTGGCCCTCTGGACAGGGAACAGATACGCAGTATTTT.

The V and J genes are TRBV7-2 and TRBJ1-5; maybe TRBD1 (6 bases). CDR3 length: 16 residues. Germline V gene lookup returns CDR1 SGHTA and CDR2 FQGNSA. Trimming cost V 1 base and J 3 bases, with 13 bases left between them. The CDR3 region has the DNA TGTGCCAGCAGCTTAGTAGCAGGGGTGAACAATCAGCCCCAGCATTTT. Its translation is CASSLVAGVNNQPQHF. Supplemented by reference TRBV7-2 and TRBJ1-5, the full variable domain reads GAGVSQSPSNKVTEKGKDVELRCDPISGHTALYWYRQSLGQGLEFLIYFQGNSAPDKSGLPSDRFSAERTGGSVSTLTIQRTQQEDSAVYLCASSLVAGVNNQPQHFGDGTRLSIL.

The chain couples TRBV6-5 to TRBJ2-3; TRBD2 matches 7 bases. Germline trimming cut 5 bases from V and 0 bases from J; bases unmatched to any gene: 5. From germline, CDR1 is MNHEY and CDR2 SVGAGI. The CDR3 is made up of 15 amino acids. The CDR3 reads CASSRGDLSTDTQYF. CDR3 nucleotides: TGTGCCAGCAGTCGGGGGGACTTAAGCACAGATACGCAGTATTTT.

The V call is TRBV27, the J call TRBJ2-3; 11 nucleotides match TRBD2. The CDR3 is 16 residues long. Germline V gives CDR1 MNHEY, CDR2 SMNVEV (reference sequence). V lost 3 bases, J lost 0 bases, and 2 bases stayed unmatched. The DNA for the CDR3 is TGTGCCAGCAGTTTTCTAGCGGGGGGCAGCACAGATACGCAGTATTTT. Translation gives CASSFLAGGSTDTQYF.

The chain couples TRBV19 to TRBJ2-7, with D possibly being TRBD2 (5 bases). The CDR3 sequence is 15 residues long. Germline V lookup: CDR1 LNHDA, CDR2 SQIVND (reference sequence). The V end lost 2 bases, the J end lost 3 bases, and 14 bases lay between the germline ends. Here the CDR3 reads CASSIYSGVNYEQYF. The DNA for the CDR3 is TGTGCCAGTAGTATATATTCCGGGGTAAACTACGAGCAGTACTTC.

This clone was seen just once. The rearrangement links TRBV6-5 to TRBJ1-4; D gene uncertain. Trimming took 0 bases from V and 0 from J, leaving 5 bases between them. Germline V gene sequence: CDR1 MNHEY, CDR2 SVGAGI. The CDR3 is 15 amino acids. The chain's CDR3 is CASSYSSATNEKLFF. The CDR3 region has the DNA TGTGCCAGCAGTTACTCGAGCGCAACTAATGAAAAACTGTTTTTT.

The V call is TRBV7-9, the J call TRBJ2-3, with 9 nucleotides matching TRBD1. The CDR3 extends over 14 amino acids. The V segment lost 6 bases and the J segment 4 bases; nucleotides outside the gene matches: 5. Germline CDR1 reads SEHNR; CDR2 reads FQNEAQ (reference sequence). In DNA, the CDR3 is TGTGCCAGCAGACCTGGGACAGGGCCAGATACGCAGTATTTT. Translation: CASRPGTGPDTQYF.

CDR3 nucleotide sequence: TGTGCCAGTAACAAACAGGGACAGAGCACAGATACGCAGTATTTT. This gives the protein CASNKQGQSTDTQYF. V usage is TRBV19 and J usage is TRBJ2-3; the match to TRBD1 covers 7 bases. The CDR3 consists of 15 residues. Germline V gene sequence: CDR1 LNHDA, CDR2 SQIVND (reference sequence). The J segment lost 0 bases and the V segment lost 7 bases, leaving 7 bases of the junction unmatched.

A few counts support this clone. The chain has TRBV28 and TRBJ2-7, with a weak D call TRBD1 (5 bases). The CDR3 length is 14 residues. Germline lookup yields CDR1 MDHEN and CDR2 SYDVKM. Deletions cut 3 bases from V and 1 base from J, with 10 bases between. The CDR3 is CASSFQGLSYEQYV. CDR3 coding DNA: TGTGCCAGCAGTTTTCAGGGATTGTCCTACGAGCAGTACGTC.

Turning to this clone: Different DNA sequences within this sample yield the same CDR3. V usage is TRBV18 and J usage is TRBJ1-1, with D perhaps matching TRBD1 (6 bases). Germline CDR1 is KGHSH and CDR2 is LQKENI. The CDR3 is made up of 14 amino acids. V shed 3 bases and J shed 2 bases, with 10 bases lying between them. The CDR3 DNA is TGTGCCAGCTCACCTGGACAGCCAAACACTGAAGCTTTCTTT. Translation: CASSPGQPNTEAFF.

This rearrangement joins TRBV7-2 to TRBJ2-5, with 8 bases matching TRBD1. This CDR3 contains 15 residues. Germline CDR1 SGHTA, CDR2 FQGNSA. J was trimmed by 4 bases and V by 1 base; bases with no gene match: 5. The CDR3 nucleotides read TGTGCCAGCAGCTTAGGGCAGGGGGCGAGAGAGACCCAGTACTTC. It codes for CASSLGQGARETQYF.

The rearrangement joins TRBV30 to TRBJ1-2, with TRBD1 matching over 8 bases. The V segment lost 5 bases and the J segment 7 bases; nucleotides outside the gene matches: 6. Germline CDR1 GTSNPN, CDR2 SVGIG (reference sequence). The CDR3 length is 12 residues. CDR3 protein: CAWGLRGLGYTF. The CDR3 nucleotides are TGTGCCTGGGGACTCAGGGGGCTTGGCTACACCTTC.

The genes are TRBV5-1 and TRBJ2-5; D gene uncertain. Germline lookup yields CDR1 SGHRS and CDR2 YFSETQ. V was trimmed by 3 bases and J by 5 bases, leaving 14 bases between them. This CDR3 comprises 14 residues. DNA for the CDR3: TGCGCCAGCAGCTCCGGCGGCGAAGCGGAGACCCAGTACTTC. The encoded protein is CASSSGGEAETQYF.

This clone counts as medium-sized. The V call is TRBV6-5, the J call TRBJ1-5; D is undetermined. The CDR3 is made up of 14 amino acids. Germline V gene data show CDR1 as MNHEY and CDR2 as SVGAGI. Trimming cost V 5 bases and J 10 bases, with 18 bases left between them. The CDR3 region is CASSPTRVRSPQHF. The CDR3 DNA follows: TGTGCCAGCAGTCCGACTCGAGTTAGGAGTCCCCAGCATTTT.

The rearrangement joins TRBV27 to TRBJ2-5, with 7 bases matching TRBD2. The CDR3 spans 14 residues. In germline, CDR1 is MNHEY, CDR2 SMNVEV (reference sequence). The V gene end was trimmed by 7 bases and the J gene end by 5 bases; junction bases not matched to a gene: 10. The CDR3 DNA reads TGTGCCAGCAAGTCGGCGGGAGCTGGGGAGACCCAGTACTTC. Translating it yields CASKSAGAGETQYF.

The chain employs TRBV6-1 and TRBJ2-1, with 9 positions matching TRBD2. V lost 4 bases to trimming and J lost 0 bases; unmatched junction nucleotides: 4. This CDR3 has 16 amino acids. Looked up from germline, CDR1 is MNHNS and CDR2 is SASEGT. CDR3 sequence reads: CASSGERGVSYNEQFF. Here the CDR3 DNA reads TGTGCCAGCAGTGGGGAGCGGGGGGTCTCCTACAATGAGCAGTTCTTC.